Listed here are 15 T cell receptor beta chains from one sample, sequenced in a study of tumor-infiltrating lymphocytes in primary liver carcinoma (dated by TCRdb to 2017 to 2019). Total RNA and DNA were co-extracted without cell sorting from around 20-30 mg of bulk tissue using the AllPrep DNA/RNA mini kit. Sequencing was performed on an Illumina HiSeq 2500. Using a constant-region primer and ProtoScript II reverse transcriptase, TCRbeta-specific cDNA was reverse-transcribed from roughly 460 ng total RNA. The TCRbeta libraries were prepared through three rounds of nested multiplex PCR following a slightly modified ARM-PCR procedure. The first two PCR rounds used multiplex TRBV1-TRBV30 forward primers with a Cbeta reverse primer, each for about 10 cycles. Using fastp trimming at Q25 and MiXCR clonotype assembly, TCRdb reanalyzed the public sequencing data and kept in-frame beta chains. Duplicate CDR3 protein sequences are folded into a single record with the most common DNA and genes. This sample holds tens of thousands of distinct CDR3 sequences; over 70% were observed only once. Together, the top ten hold over 30% of the sample.

The sequenced material came from liver tumor tissue from sampling region 4. Taken with the paper, the label for cell subset or site translates to: tumor region T4, right-lateral pole. The receptor set was obtained from a woman younger than 45 with primary liver carcinoma and hepatitis B virus infection.

The gene calls are TRBV14 and TRBJ2-1; 8 bases are shared with TRBD1. The CDR3 sequence is 19 residues long. CDR1 is SGHDN and CDR2 is FVKESK in the germline V gene. For the CDR3, the DNA is TGTGAGATCAGCCAAGACCTTACACCCCGGGACAGGATGGGGATTGAGCAGTTCTTC. Translation gives CEISQDLTPRDRMGIEQFF. Using reference TRBV14 and TRBJ2-1 for the parts outside the CDR3, the full variable domain is EAGVTQFPSHSVIEKGQTVTLRCDPISGHDNLYWYRRVMGKEIKFLLHFVKESKQDESGMPNNRFLAERTGGTYSTLKVQPAELEDSGVYFCEISQDLTPRDRMGIEQFFGPGTRLTVL.

The table lists this clonotype with a few counts. The chain has TRBV4-1 and TRBJ2-2; D gene unclear. Germline CDR1 MGHRA, CDR2 YSYEKL. This CDR3 has 11 amino acids. With 1 base removed from V and 6 bases from J, the gap between germline ends came to 0 bases. Here the CDR3 DNA reads TGCGCCAGCAGCCAAGCCGGGGAGCTGTTTTTT. Translated, it gives CASSQAGELFF.

V gene TRBV12-3 or TRBV12-4 combines with J gene TRBJ2-1; D might be TRBD2 (6 bases). The CDR3 extends over 15 amino acids. Trimming removed 10 bases at V and 9 bases at J, with 25 bases between. The DNA of the CDR3 is TGTGCCATCAGCCTGTCCGGGACCAGCGGGCTTGAGCAGTTCTTC. This translates into CAISLSGTSGLEQFF.

Points on this clonotype: The CDR3 does not close with the conserved phenylalanine or tryptophan, likely indicating a read error. The chain links TRBV4-3 to TRBJ1-2, with D possibly being TRBD1 (5 bases). The V gene's germline CDR1 is LGHNA and CDR2 YSLEER. The CDR3 contains 15 residues. CDR3 nucleotides: TGCGCCACCAGCCAAGATTGGGGCACGGTGAATGGCTACACCTAC. Translating it yields CATSQDWGTVNGYTY.

The chain links TRBV4-2 to TRBJ2-1; 8 bases are shared with TRBD2. The CDR3 is made up of 17 amino acids. The V and J ends lost 4 bases and 9 bases, in that order; junction bases with no gene match: 17. Germline assignment: CDR1 LGHNA and CDR2 YNFKEQ. As DNA, the CDR3 is TGTGCCAGCAGCCGGGATATCGGAGCGGGAGTGAACATTGAGCAGTTCTTC. As protein: CASSRDIGAGVNIEQFF.

This clonotype was observed a handful of times. V gene TRBV11-1 combines with J gene TRBJ2-7; no clear D. CDR3 length equals 13 residues. CDR1 SGHAT and CDR2 FQDESV come from the germline V gene (reference sequence). V was trimmed by 1 base and J by 13 bases, leaving 17 bases between them. The CDR3 DNA is TGTGCCAGCAGCTTAGGATACTTCCGTGAGCGTTACTTC. This gives the protein CASSLGYFRERYF.

Worth noting for this clonotype: The junction departs from the called germline gene at one end, perhaps through a read error. The gene calls are TRBV11-2 and TRBJ2-3; 7 bases map to TRBD2. CDR1 and CDR2 from the germline V gene are SGHAT and FQNNGV. This CDR3 is built from 15 residues. The chain's CDR3 is CASSIGLGRTYTHYF. CDR3 in DNA: TGTGCCAGCAGCATCGGACTAGGACGCACATATACGCATTATTTT.

Concerning this clonotype: At one end the junction does not follow the germline gene, possibly because of a read error. The chain has TRBV28 and TRBJ1-6; D gene uncertain. CDR3 size: 14 residues. CDR1 is MDHEN, CDR2 SYDVKM, per germline. In nucleotides, the CDR3 is TGTGCCAGCAGTGGACTAACCGGAGCTTCACCCCTCCATTTC. Translating it yields CASSGLTGASPLHF. The full variable domain, with the rest looked up from reference TRBV28 and TRBJ1-6, is DVKVTQSSRYLVKRTGEKVFLECVQDMDHENMFWYRQDPGLGLRLIYFSYDVKMKEKGDIPEGYSVSREKKERFSLILESASTNQTSMYLCASSGLTGASPLHFGNGTRLTVT.

As for this clonotype: Germline and junction disagree at one end, which may indicate a read error. V is TRBV11-2 and J is TRBJ2-7, with a possible D match to TRBD2 (5 bases). Germline lookup yields CDR1 SGHAT and CDR2 FQNNGV. The CDR3 loop spans 13 amino acids. CDR3 coding DNA: TGTGTCAGCAGACCCGGGAACGCCTACGAGCAGTACTTC. The encoded protein is CVSRPGNAYEQYF.

Worth noting for this clonotype: One end of the junction fails to match germline, which may point to a read error. The V gene is TRBV7-8, the J gene TRBJ2-7; D gene unclear. The CDR3 sequence is 14 residues long. Germline assignment: CDR1 SGHVS and CDR2 FQNEAQ. The CDR3 spells CASSLDARHYEQYF. In DNA form, the CDR3 reads TGTGCCAGTAGCTTAGATGCCAGACACTACGAGCAGTACTTC. The variable domain in full, with the rest retrieved from reference TRBV7-8 and TRBJ2-7, is GAGVSQSPRYKVAKRGQDVALRCDPISGHVSLFWYQQALGQGPEFLTYFQNEAQLDKSGLPSDRFFAERPEGSVSTLKIQRTQQEDSAVYLCASSLDARHYEQYFGPGTRLTVT.

The CDR3: CSAATGASSNEQFF. DNA of the CDR3: TGCAGCGCCGCGACAGGGGCGAGTTCCAATGAGCAGTTCTTC. The chain has TRBV29-1 and TRBJ2-1; 8 positions match TRBD1. Germline V CDR1 and CDR2: SQVTM, ANQGSEA. Germline trimming cut 7 bases from V and 6 bases from J; bases unmatched to any gene: 11. The CDR3 length is 14 residues.

With regard to this clonotype: A junction boundary mismatches the germline segment, possibly from a read error. This rearrangement joins TRBV4-3 to TRBJ2-1, with D possibly being TRBD2 (6 bases). This CDR3 is 16 amino acids long. Germline-derived CDR1 and CDR2 are LGHNA and YSLEER. CDR3 DNA: TGCGCCAGCAACCAAGATGCGGGAAGCTTCTACAATGTGCAGTTCTTC. Translating it yields CASNQDAGSFYNVQFF.

About this clonotype itself: A read error may explain this, as a much larger clone is one base away. The DNA for the CDR3 is TGTGCCAGTAGTATGAGGCCAGCGGGCACCACCGGGGAGCTGTTTTTT. This translates into CASSMRPAGTTGELFF. The V call is TRBV19, the J call TRBJ2-2; the D gene is possibly TRBD2 (6 bases). This CDR3 has 16 amino acids. Per germline, CDR1 LNHDA and CDR2 SQIVND (reference sequence). Trimming cost V 3 bases and J 4 bases, with 15 bases left between them.

As concerns this clonotype: The junction and the germline gene differ at one end; a read error may be behind it. The chain joins TRBV12-3 or TRBV12-4 to TRBJ2-1; 11 nucleotides line up with TRBD2. The CDR3 consists of 15 residues. CDR3 sequence reads: CVSRLSGTSGLEQFF. The CDR3 DNA reads as TGTGTCAGCCGCCTGTCTGGGACTAGCGGACTTGAGCAGTTCTTC.

A note on this clonotype: The junction and the germline gene differ at one end; a read error may be behind it. V gene TRBV11-2 combines with J gene TRBJ2-7; D possibly corresponds to TRBD2 (6 bases). The CDR3 length is 15 residues. Germline CDR1 SGHAT, CDR2 FQNNGV. The CDR3 DNA is TGTACCAACAGCTTAGGAGTTAGCGGTTCCTACGGGCAGTACTTC. It encodes CTNSLGVSGSYGQYF.